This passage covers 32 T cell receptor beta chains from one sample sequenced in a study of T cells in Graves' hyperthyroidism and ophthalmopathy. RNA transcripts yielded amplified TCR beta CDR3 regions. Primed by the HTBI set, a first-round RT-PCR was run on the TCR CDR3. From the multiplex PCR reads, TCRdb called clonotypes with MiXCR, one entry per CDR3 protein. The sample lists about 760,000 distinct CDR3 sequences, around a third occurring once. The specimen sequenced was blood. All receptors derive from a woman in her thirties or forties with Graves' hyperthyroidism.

The CDR3 bases are TGCAGTGCTAGAGAGGGGACAGGGGGATCACCCCTCCACTTT. Its protein is CSAREGTGGSPLHF. The rearrangement links TRBV20-1 to TRBJ1-6, with TRBD1 matching 11 bases. The germline V gene has CDR1 DFQATT and CDR2 SNEGSKA (reference sequence). The CDR3 consists of 14 residues. V lost 0 bases, J lost 10 bases, and 2 bases stayed unmatched.

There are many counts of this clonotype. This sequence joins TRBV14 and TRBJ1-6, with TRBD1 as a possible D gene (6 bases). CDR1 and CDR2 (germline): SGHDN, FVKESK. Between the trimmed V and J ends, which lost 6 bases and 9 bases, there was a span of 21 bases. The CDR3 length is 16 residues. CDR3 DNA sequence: TGTGCCAGCAGTATCGACACCGGGCCCAGGGGTTCACCCCTCCACTTT. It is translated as CASSIDTGPRGSPLHF.

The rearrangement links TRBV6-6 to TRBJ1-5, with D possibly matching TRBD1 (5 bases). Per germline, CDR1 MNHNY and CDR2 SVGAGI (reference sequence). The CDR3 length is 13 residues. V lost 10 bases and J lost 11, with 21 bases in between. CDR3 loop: CAISPDRDSSQHF. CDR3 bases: TGTGCCATCAGCCCCGACAGAGACAGTTCCCAGCATTTT.

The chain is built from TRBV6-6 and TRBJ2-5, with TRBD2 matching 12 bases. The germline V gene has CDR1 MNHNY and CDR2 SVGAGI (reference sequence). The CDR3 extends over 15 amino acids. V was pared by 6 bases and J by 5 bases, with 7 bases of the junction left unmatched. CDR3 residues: CASRKRTSGEETQYF. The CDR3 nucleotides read TGTGCCAGCAGGAAAAGGACTAGCGGGGAGGAGACCCAGTACTTC.

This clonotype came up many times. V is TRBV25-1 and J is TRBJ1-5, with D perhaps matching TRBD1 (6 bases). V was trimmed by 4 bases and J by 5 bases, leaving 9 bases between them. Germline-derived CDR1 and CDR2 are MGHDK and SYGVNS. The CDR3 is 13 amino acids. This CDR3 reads CASSGQDDQPQHF. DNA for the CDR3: TGTGCCAGCAGTGGACAGGACGATCAGCCCCAGCATTTT.

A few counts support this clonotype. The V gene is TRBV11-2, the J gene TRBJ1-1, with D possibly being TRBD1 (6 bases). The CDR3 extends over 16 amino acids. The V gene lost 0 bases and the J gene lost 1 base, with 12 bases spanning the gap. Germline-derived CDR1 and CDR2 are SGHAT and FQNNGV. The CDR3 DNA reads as TGTGCCAGCAGCTTAGAAATGGCAGGGGCGAACACTGAAGCTTTCTTT. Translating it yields CASSLEMAGANTEAFF.

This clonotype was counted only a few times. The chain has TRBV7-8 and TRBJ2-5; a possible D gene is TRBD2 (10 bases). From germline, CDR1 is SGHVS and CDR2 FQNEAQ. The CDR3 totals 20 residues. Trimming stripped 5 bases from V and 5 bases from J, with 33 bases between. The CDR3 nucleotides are TGTGCCAGCAGCCAAGCCTGGACAGGGGCTAGCGGGAGATTTGGGGAGACCCAGTACTTC. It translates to CASSQAWTGASGRFGETQYF.

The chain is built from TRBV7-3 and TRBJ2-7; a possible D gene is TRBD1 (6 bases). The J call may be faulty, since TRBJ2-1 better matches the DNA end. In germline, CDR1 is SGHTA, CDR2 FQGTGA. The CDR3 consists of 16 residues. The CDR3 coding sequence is TGTGCCAGCAGCTTAAGAGGGACACGGGATGACAATGAGCAGTTCTTC. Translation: CASSLRGTRDDNEQFF.

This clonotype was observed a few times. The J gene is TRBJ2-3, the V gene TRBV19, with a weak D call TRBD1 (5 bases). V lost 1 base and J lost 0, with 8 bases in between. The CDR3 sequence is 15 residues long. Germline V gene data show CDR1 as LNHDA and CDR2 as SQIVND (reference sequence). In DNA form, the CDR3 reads TGTGCCAGTAGTATAGGAGACAGAAGCACAGATACGCAGTATTTT. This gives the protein CASSIGDRSTDTQYF.

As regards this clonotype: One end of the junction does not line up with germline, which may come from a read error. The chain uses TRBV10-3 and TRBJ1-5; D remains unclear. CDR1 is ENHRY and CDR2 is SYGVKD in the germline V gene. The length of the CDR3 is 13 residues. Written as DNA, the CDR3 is TGTGCCAGCAGTGTCAGCGTTAATCAGCCCCAGCATTTT. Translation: CASSVSVNQPQHF.

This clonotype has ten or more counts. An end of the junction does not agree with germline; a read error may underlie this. The CDR3 nucleotides read TGTCGTAACGCAGGTGGACGGTTAAATTCACCCCTCCACTTT. Amino acids: CRNAGGRLNSPLHF. V gene TRBV20-1 combines with J gene TRBJ1-6, with D unresolved. This CDR3 has 14 residues. Germline V gene lookup returns CDR1 DFQATT and CDR2 SNEGSKA (reference sequence).

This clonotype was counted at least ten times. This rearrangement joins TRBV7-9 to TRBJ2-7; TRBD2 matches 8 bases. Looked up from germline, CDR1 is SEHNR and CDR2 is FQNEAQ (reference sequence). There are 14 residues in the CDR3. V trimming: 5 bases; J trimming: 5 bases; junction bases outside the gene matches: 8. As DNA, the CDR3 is TGTGCCAGCAGCCCACCGACTAGCGTCCACGAGCAGTACTTC. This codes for CASSPPTSVHEQYF.

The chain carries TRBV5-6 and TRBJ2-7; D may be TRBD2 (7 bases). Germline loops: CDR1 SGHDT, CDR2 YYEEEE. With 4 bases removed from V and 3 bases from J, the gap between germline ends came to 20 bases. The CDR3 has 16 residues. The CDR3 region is CASSRLGGLENYEQYF. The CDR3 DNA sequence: TGTGCCAGCAGCCGACTCGGGGGGCTGGAAAACTACGAGCAGTACTTC. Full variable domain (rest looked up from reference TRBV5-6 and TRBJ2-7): DAGVTQSPTHLIKTRGQQVTLRCSPKSGHDTVSWYQQALGQGPQFIFQYYEEEERQRGNFPDRFSGHQFPNYSSELNVNALLLGDSALYLCASSRLGGLENYEQYFGPGTRLTVT.

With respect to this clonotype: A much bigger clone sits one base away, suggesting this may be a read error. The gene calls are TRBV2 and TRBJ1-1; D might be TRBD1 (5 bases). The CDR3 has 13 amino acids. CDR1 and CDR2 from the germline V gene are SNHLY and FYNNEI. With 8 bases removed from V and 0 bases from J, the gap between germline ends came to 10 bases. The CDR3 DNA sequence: TGTGCCAGCCTCAGGGACGTGAACACTGAAGCTTTCTTT. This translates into CASLRDVNTEAFF.

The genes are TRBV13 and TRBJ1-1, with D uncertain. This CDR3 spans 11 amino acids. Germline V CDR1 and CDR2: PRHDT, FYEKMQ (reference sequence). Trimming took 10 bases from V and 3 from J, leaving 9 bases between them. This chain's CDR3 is CATTVDTEAFF. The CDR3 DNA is TGTGCCACAACCGTAGACACTGAAGCTTTCTTT.

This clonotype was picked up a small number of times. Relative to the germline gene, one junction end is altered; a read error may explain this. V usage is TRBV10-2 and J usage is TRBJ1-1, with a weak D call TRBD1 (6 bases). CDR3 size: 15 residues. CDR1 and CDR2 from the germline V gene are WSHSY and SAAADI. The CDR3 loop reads CASRGSFGQNTEAFF. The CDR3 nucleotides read TGTGCCAGCAGGGGTTCGTTTGGGCAGAACACTGAAGCTTTCTTT.

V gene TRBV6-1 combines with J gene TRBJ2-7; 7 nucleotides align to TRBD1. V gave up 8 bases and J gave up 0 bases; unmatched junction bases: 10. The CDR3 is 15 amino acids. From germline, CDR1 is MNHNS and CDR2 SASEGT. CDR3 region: CASQLGTAPSYEQYF. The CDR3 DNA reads TGTGCCAGCCAACTGGGGACAGCTCCCTCCTACGAGCAGTACTTC.

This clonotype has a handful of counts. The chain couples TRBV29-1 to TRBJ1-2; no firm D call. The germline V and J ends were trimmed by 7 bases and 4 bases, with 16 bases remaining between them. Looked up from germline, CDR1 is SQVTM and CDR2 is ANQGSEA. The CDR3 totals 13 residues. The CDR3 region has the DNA TGCAGCGACGAAAGTTCGGACGGCTATGGCTACACCTTC. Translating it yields CSDESSDGYGYTF.

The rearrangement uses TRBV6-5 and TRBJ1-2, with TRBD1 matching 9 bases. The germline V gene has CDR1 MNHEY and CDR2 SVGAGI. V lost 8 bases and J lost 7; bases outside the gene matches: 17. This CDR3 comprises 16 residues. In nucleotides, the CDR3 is TGTGCCAGCCTTACCCCCGGTTTGGGACAGGGTAGTGGCTACACCTTC. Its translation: CASLTPGLGQGSGYTF.

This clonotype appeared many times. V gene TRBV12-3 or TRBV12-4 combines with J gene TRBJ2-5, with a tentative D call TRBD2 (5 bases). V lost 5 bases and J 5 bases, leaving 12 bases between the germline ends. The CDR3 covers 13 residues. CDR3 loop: CASSRTQRETQYF. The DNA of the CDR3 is TGTGCCAGCAGTCGTACACAGCGGGAGACCCAGTACTTC.

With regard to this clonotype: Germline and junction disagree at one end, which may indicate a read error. The CDR3 DNA follows: TGCAGTGCCAGTCGTGGGCAGTTAAATGAAAAACAGGTTTTT. It encodes CSASRGQLNEKQVF. The chain combines TRBV29-1 with TRBJ1-4, with D maybe TRBD1 (5 bases). This CDR3 has 14 residues. CDR1 SQVTM and CDR2 ANQGSEA come from the germline V gene.

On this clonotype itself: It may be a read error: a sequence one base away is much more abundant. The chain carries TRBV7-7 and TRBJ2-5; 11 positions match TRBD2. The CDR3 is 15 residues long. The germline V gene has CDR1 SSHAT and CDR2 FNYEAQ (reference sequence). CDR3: CASSPGLAEGEAQYF. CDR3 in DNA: TGTGCTAGCAGCCCGGGACTAGCGGAAGGGGAGGCCCAGTACTTC.

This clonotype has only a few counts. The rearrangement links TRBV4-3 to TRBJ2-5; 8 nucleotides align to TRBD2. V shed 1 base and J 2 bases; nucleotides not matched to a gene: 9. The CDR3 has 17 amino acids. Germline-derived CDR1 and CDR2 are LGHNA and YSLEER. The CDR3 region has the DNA TGCGCCAGCAGCCAAGTCGGCGGGGGGCCGAAACAAGAGACCCAGTACTTC. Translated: CASSQVGGGPKQETQYF.

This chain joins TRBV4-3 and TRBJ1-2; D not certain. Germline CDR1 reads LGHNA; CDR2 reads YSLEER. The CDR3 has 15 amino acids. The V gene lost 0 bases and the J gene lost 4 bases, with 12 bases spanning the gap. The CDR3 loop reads CASSQDREGSYGYTF. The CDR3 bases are TGCGCCAGCAGCCAAGATCGGGAGGGTAGCTATGGCTACACCTTC.

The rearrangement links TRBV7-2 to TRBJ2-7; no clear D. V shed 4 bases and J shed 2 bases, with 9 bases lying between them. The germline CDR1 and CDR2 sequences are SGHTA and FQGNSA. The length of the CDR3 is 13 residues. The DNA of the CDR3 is TGTGCCAGCAGCTCGACCGTAGCCTACGAGCAGTACTTC. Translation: CASSSTVAYEQYF.

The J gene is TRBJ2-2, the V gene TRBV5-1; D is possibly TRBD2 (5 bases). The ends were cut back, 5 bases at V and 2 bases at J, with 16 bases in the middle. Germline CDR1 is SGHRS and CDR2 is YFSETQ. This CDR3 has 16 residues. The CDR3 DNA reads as TGCGCCAGCAGATTAGCGTGGGGTTATAACACCGGGGAGCTGTTTTTT. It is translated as CASRLAWGYNTGELFF.

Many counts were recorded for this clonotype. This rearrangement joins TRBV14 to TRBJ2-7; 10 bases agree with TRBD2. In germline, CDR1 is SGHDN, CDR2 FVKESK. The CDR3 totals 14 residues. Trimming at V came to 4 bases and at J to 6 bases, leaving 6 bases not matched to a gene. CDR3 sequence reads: CASSPSGGGGEQYF. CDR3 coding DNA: TGTGCCAGCAGCCCCAGCGGGGGGGGAGGCGAGCAGTACTTC.

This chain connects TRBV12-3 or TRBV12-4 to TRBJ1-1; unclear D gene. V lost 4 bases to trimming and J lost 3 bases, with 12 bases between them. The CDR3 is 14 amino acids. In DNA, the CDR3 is TGTGCCAGCAGTTCAGGCGCGGGGTACACTGAAGCTTTCTTT. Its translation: CASSSGAGYTEAFF.

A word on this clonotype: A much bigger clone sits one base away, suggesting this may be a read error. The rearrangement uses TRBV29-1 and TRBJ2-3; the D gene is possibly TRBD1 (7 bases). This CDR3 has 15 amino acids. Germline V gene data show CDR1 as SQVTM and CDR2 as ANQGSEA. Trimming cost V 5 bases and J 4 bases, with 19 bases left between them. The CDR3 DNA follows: TGCAGCGTTAGGCGGGAACAGGGGAACGCAGATACGCAGTATTTT. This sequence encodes CSVRREQGNADTQYF.

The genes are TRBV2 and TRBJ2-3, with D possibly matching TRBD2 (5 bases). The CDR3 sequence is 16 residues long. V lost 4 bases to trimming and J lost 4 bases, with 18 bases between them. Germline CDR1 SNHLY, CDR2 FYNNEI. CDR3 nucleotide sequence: TGTGCCAGCAGTGGCCCCCTGGCGGGCATCCCAGATACGCAGTATTTT. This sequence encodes CASSGPLAGIPDTQYF.

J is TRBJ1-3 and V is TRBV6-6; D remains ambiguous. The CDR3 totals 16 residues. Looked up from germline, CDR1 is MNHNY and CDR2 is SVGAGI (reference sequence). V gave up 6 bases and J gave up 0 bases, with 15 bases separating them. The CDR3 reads CASSGKAPSSGNTIYF. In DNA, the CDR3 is TGTGCCAGCAGCGGAAAAGCCCCGAGCTCTGGAAACACCATATATTTT.

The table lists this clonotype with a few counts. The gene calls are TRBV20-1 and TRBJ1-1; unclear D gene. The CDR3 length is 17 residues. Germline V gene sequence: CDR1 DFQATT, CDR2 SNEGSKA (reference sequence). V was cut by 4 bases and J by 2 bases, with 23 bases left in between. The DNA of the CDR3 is TGCAGTGCTACACTAGTAAGCCCTCGGGAGGGTAACACTGAAGCTTTCTTT. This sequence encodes CSATLVSPREGNTEAFF.